Reported below is one T cell receptor (beta chain). These data belong to a study of blood T cell repertoires in COVID-19. Study-level information: Samples taken during acute and convalescent COVID-19 were collected in the United States, Italy and Spain. Nucleic acid was either cDNA or gDNA, and it came from T cells, B-cell-depleted T cells, or PBMCs.

The CDR3 has 14 residues. CDR1 MRHNA and CDR2 SNTAGT come from the germline V gene. The germline V and J ends were trimmed by 3 bases and 9 bases, with 14 bases remaining between them. Produced via immunoSEQ multiplex PCR; TCRdb's table is partial and in-frame only. This table has about 190,000 clones, approximately 84% appearing once. Participants, about 18 to 90 years old, spanned fewer than 30 US areas. Cohort placement rested on clinical history that participants reported themselves. Sequencing used PBMCs or T cells enriched from blood (not recorded which). The TCR comes from a woman in her twenties or thirties who had recovered from COVID-19. The chain carries TRBV6-4 and TRBJ2-2, with TRBD1 as a possible D gene (5 bases). The CDR3 is CASSEGQGPRELFF. CDR3 bases: TGTGCCAGCAGTGAGGGGCAGGGTCCCCGGGAGCTGTTTTTT.